This entry is about one TCR beta chain. The sample originates from a study of glioma-infiltrating T cells after dendritic cell vaccination. The CDR3 is made up of 15 amino acids. V lost 0 bases and J lost 4, with 10 bases in between. Germline values: CDR1 LNHNV, CDR2 YYDKDF (reference sequence). Here immunoSEQ multiplex PCR was the method, and the copy in TCRdb shows in-frame clones only, minus some. The table has tens of thousands of clones, roughly 79% seen once; the top ten hold approximately 7.9%. The clonotype originates from a human donor with glioblastoma. The genes are TRBV15 and TRBJ1-5; D ambiguous. Sequences were derived from blood, sampled before dendritic cell vaccination. In DNA, the CDR3 is TGTGCCACCAGCAGAGATCCCAGCGGGAATCAGCCCCAGCATTTT. As protein: CATSRDPSGNQPQHF.